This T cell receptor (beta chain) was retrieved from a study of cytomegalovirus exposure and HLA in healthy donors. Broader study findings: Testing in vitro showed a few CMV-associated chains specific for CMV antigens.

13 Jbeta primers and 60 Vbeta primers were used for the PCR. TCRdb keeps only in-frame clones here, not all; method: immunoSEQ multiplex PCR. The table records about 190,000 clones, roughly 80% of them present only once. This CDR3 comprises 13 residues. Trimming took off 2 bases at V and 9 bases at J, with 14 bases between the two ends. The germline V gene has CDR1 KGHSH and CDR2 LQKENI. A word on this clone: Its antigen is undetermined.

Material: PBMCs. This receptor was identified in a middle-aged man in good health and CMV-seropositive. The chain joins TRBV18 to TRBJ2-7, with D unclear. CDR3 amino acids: CASSPGPSEVQYF. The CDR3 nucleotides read TGTGCCAGCTCACCAGGCCCCTCTGAGGTGCAGTACTTC.